This entry features one T cell receptor beta chain sequence. Its antigen is not known. From the 5' RACE reads, TCRdb called clonotypes with MiXCR, one entry per CDR3 protein. This sample has fewer than 60,000 distinct CDR3 sequences, with around 13% found just once. This CDR3 region has 14 residues. The J segment lost 6 bases and the V segment lost 6 bases, leaving 7 bases of the junction unmatched. Germline V gives CDR1 SQVTM, CDR2 ANQGSEA. The source of the sample is a study of neurological immune-mediated disorders. Study findings and constraints: Private repertoires in all groups were suggested by the finding that expanded clones across subjects shared no CDR3 amino acid sequences.

Time point given: longitudinal time-point 2. 2 million unsorted PBMCs were stored in RNAlater at -80 °C before RNA extraction. Source material: PBMCs. This chain joins TRBV29-1 and TRBJ1-6; TRBD1 matches at 8 bases. This clonotype was obtained from a male donor with HTLV-1-associated myelopathy (HAM/TSP). The CDR3 spells CSVLLTGANSPLHF. CDR3 DNA sequence: TGCAGCGTCCTCCTGACAGGGGCTAATTCACCCCTCCACTTT.